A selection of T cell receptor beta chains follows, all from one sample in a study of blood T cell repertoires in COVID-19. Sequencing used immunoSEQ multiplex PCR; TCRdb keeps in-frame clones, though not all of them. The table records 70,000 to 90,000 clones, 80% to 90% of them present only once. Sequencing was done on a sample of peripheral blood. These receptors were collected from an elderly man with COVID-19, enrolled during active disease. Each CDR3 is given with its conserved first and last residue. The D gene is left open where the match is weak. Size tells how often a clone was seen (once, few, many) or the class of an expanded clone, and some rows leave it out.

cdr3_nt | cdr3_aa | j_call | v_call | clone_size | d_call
TGTGCCAGCAGTTTATGGTCGGGGGGCAAGGATACCGGGGAGCTGTTTTTT | CASSLWSGGKDTGELFF | TRBJ2-2 | TRBV28 | . | .
TGTGCCACCAGCAGGGACAGGGGGCGCTCAGATACGCAGTATTTT | CATSRDRGRSDTQYF | TRBJ2-3 | TRBV15 | . | TRBD1
TGTGCCAGCAGCCAGGGAGGGGAGGAGACCCAGTACTTC | CASSQGGEETQYF | TRBJ2-5 | TRBV5-5 | . | TRBD2
TGCGCCAGCAGCTTCAGCGAGCCTAACTACGAGCAGTACTTC | CASSFSEPNYEQYF | TRBJ2-7 | TRBV5-1 | . | .
TGCGCCAGCAGCATCGGACTAGCGGGGGTTCAAGAGACCCAGTACTTC | CASSIGLAGVQETQYF | TRBJ2-5 | TRBV5-1 | . | TRBD2
TGTGCCAGCAGTAAAACGACAGGGGCCCGGTCGTGGGAGACCCAGTACTTC | CASSKTTGARSWETQYF | TRBJ2-5 | TRBV27 | . | TRBD1
TGTGCCAGCTCACCACCGAGCAGGGGTAAGGCTGAAGCTTTCTTT | CASSPPSRGKAEAFF | TRBJ1-1 | TRBV18 | . | .
TGTGCCAGCAGGCATAGAACAGGGGTCCCGAACACTGAAGCTTTCTTT | CASRHRTGVPNTEAFF | TRBJ1-1 | TRBV28 | . | TRBD1
TGTGCCAGCTCACCTTTACTAGGGGGCACTGAAGCTTTCTTT | CASSPLLGGTEAFF | TRBJ1-1 | TRBV18 | . | .
TGTGCCAGCAGCTCCGGGACAGTTGGCTACACCTTC | CASSSGTVGYTF | TRBJ1-2 | TRBV6-6 | . | TRBD1
TGTGCCAGCAGTTTAACCCGGACAGGGTACATCGCTGAAGCTTTCTTT | CASSLTRTGYIAEAFF | TRBJ1-1 | TRBV27 | . | TRBD1
TGTGCCAGCATGGGCAACCTCTACGAGCAGTACTTC | CASMGNLYEQYF | TRBJ2-7 | TRBV2 | . | .
TGTGCCAGCAGCTTGCCCGGACAGGTCTACGAGCAGTACTTC | CASSLPGQVYEQYF | TRBJ2-7 | TRBV5-6 | . | TRBD1
TGTGCCATCCAGGACAGCCTAAGCACAGATACGCAGTATTTT | CAIQDSLSTDTQYF | TRBJ2-3 | TRBV2 | once | .
TGTGCCAGCAGCCGAGGGACTTGGGATACGCAGTATTTT | CASSRGTWDTQYF | TRBJ2-3 | TRBV12-3/TRBV12-4 | . | .
TGTGCCAGCAGCTTAGAGCCGAACTATGGCTACACCTTC | CASSLEPNYGYTF | TRBJ1-2 | TRBV7-9 | . | .
TGCGCCAGCGGGCTTGGACAGGGAGAAGGGGCCCATGAAAAACTGTTTTTT | CASGLGQGEGAHEKLFF | TRBJ1-4 | TRBV4-3 | . | TRBD1
TGTGCCAGCAGCTCCGGACAGGGTAGCTACAATGAGCAGTTCTTC | CASSSGQGSYNEQFF | TRBJ2-1 | TRBV13 | . | TRBD1
TGTGCCAGTAGCGAGACAGGGAAGGACCAGCCCCAGCATTTT | CASSETGKDQPQHF | TRBJ1-5 | TRBV19 | . | TRBD1
TGCGCCAGCAGCTTGGCCGAGGGGGCAAGCGGCTACACCTTC | CASSLAEGASGYTF | TRBJ1-2 | TRBV5-1 | . | TRBD1
TGCGCCAGCAGCCACCGGGACAGGGGTACGTCTGAGACCCAGTACTTC | CASSHRDRGTSETQYF | TRBJ2-5 | TRBV4-1 | . | TRBD1
TGTGCCAGCAGCGTAGCTGTAGGGGCGGCGTCGGACACTGAAGCTTTCTTT | CASSVAVGAASDTEAFF | TRBJ1-1 | TRBV9 | . | .
TGTGCCAGCAGTCAGGACAGCACTCTTGGGGAGCAGTACTTC | CASSQDSTLGEQYF | TRBJ2-7 | TRBV2 | . | .
TGTGCCAGCAGTGGTTCGCGTAACACTGAAGCTTTCTTT | CASSGSRNTEAFF | TRBJ1-1 | TRBV2 | . | .
TGTGCCAGTAGGATACCAGGAATAGGTGGCTACACCTTC | CASRIPGIGGYTF | TRBJ1-2 | TRBV19 | . | .
TGTGCCAGCAGTCAGGGGCTTTCCACTGAAGCTTTCTTT | CASSQGLSTEAFF | TRBJ1-1 | TRBV6-6 | . | .
TGCGCCAGCAGCCTAGGGACAGGGGGGACTGAAGCTTTCTTT | CASSLGTGGTEAFF | TRBJ1-1 | TRBV5-1 | . | TRBD1
TGTGCCAGCAGTTCGTACTCGGGACAGGCAGGCTACGAGCAGTACTTC | CASSSYSGQAGYEQYF | TRBJ2-7 | TRBV27 | . | TRBD1
TGTGCCAGCTCACCGGGACAGGGCCCCTACAATGAGCAGTTCTTC | CASSPGQGPYNEQFF | TRBJ2-1 | TRBV18 | . | TRBD1
TGTGCCAGCAGCTCGATAAGACAAAGCACAGATACGCAGTATTTT | CASSSIRQSTDTQYF | TRBJ2-3 | TRBV7-9 | . | .
TGTGCCAGCAGCCCCGGGACAGGTCGGAGGGATACGCAGTATTTT | CASSPGTGRRDTQYF | TRBJ2-3 | TRBV5-6 | . | TRBD1
TGTGCCAGCAGTTCTAGATCTGGGCGGGACACTGAAGCTTTCTTT | CASSSRSGRDTEAFF | TRBJ1-1 | TRBV11-3 | . | .
TGTGCCAGCTCACCCCGTCGACAGGATGAGCAGTTCTTC | CASSPRRQDEQFF | TRBJ2-1 | TRBV18 | . | .
TGCGCCAGCACAAACTCCATACCCGGGACATCCAGCTCCTACGAGCAGTACTTC | CASTNSIPGTSSSYEQYF | TRBJ2-7 | TRBV5-1 | . | .
TGTGCCAGCAGTCGCGCCGGGGGGGCCAACACCGGGGAGCTGTTTTTT | CASSRAGGANTGELFF | TRBJ2-2 | TRBV27 | . | TRBD2
TGTGCCAGCAGTTTATATGGCAGGGTAGGGGAAAAACTGTTTTTT | CASSLYGRVGEKLFF | TRBJ1-4 | TRBV27 | . | .
TGTGCCAGCAGTTTCCCCCGACAGGGGGTTTCATCGGGTACGCAGTATTTT | CASSFPRQGVSSGTQYF | TRBJ2-3 | TRBV28 | . | TRBD1
TGTGCCAGCAGCCACAGGGGGTTGGGCAATCAGCCCCAGCATTTT | CASSHRGLGNQPQHF | TRBJ1-5 | TRBV11-2 | few | TRBD1
TGTGCCAGCAGCCCACCTGGGTGGAGGGTTGATGAAAAACTGTTTTTT | CASSPPGWRVDEKLFF | TRBJ1-4 | TRBV5-5 | . | .
TGTGCCAGCAGCTCGACCGGGACAGGGAGACACGAGCAGTACTTC | CASSSTGTGRHEQYF | TRBJ2-7 | TRBV7-2 | . | TRBD1
TGTGCCAGCAGTGAAGCGCCCACAGGGTCGGGAAACACCATATATTTT | CASSEAPTGSGNTIYF | TRBJ1-3 | TRBV6-1 | . | .
TGTGCCAGCAGCCAAGATAAGAACACTGAAGCTTTCTTT | CASSQDKNTEAFF | TRBJ1-1 | TRBV3-1/TRBV3-2 | . | .
TGTGCCAGCTCACGTGACACGAACACTGAAGCTTTCTTT | CASSRDTNTEAFF | TRBJ1-1 | TRBV18 | . | .
TGTGCCAGCAGTTACTCCAGGGTGTCTGGAAACACCATATATTTT | CASSYSRVSGNTIYF | TRBJ1-3 | TRBV6-5 | . | .
TGTGCCAGCAGCCAATTGGCTAGCGGGGGCGTGGAGACCCAGTACTTC | CASSQLASGGVETQYF | TRBJ2-5 | TRBV3-1/TRBV3-2 | . | TRBD2
TGTGCCAGCTCAACAGGGTATGGCAACGAGCAGTACTTC | CASSTGYGNEQYF | TRBJ2-7 | TRBV18 | . | .
TGTGCCAGCAGCCCAAGAGCATATGAGCAGTTCTTC | CASSPRAYEQFF | TRBJ2-1 | TRBV12-3/TRBV12-4 | . | .
TGTGCCAGCTCATCGGGACAGGGGTCCTACGAGCAGTACTTC | CASSSGQGSYEQYF | TRBJ2-7 | TRBV18 | . | TRBD1
TGTGCCAGCAGTTCTAGCTCCTATAATTCACCCCTCCACTTT | CASSSSSYNSPLHF | TRBJ1-6 | TRBV28 | . | .
TGTGCCAGCAGTTCCCCGGACAGGGCTGGCGGCTACACCTTC | CASSSPDRAGGYTF | TRBJ1-2 | TRBV28 | . | TRBD1
TGTGCCAGCTCACCCTCAGCAGGCAGAAATCAGCCCCAGCATTTT | CASSPSAGRNQPQHF | TRBJ1-5 | TRBV18 | once | .
TGTGCCAGCAGCCCCGGGGGAATGGATCAGCCCCAGCATTTT | CASSPGGMDQPQHF | TRBJ1-5 | TRBV5-4 | . | .
TGCGCCAGCAGCTTGGCGGGACAGGGAGGAGACGAGCAGTACTTC | CASSLAGQGGDEQYF | TRBJ2-7 | TRBV5-1 | . | TRBD1
TGTGCCAGCAGCCCCGCTAGCGGGGGGACTTACGAGCAGTACTTC | CASSPASGGTYEQYF | TRBJ2-7 | TRBV5-4 | . | TRBD2
TGTGCCAGCAGCCAGGGTTTCTCTGGAAACACCATATATTTT | CASSQGFSGNTIYF | TRBJ1-3 | TRBV7-9 | . | .
TGTGCCAGTGGCCCTGGACAAGTCCCCTCTAACTATGGCTACACCTTC | CASGPGQVPSNYGYTF | TRBJ1-2 | TRBV19 | . | .
TGTGCCAGCAGGACATACAATGAGCAGTTCTTC | CASRTYNEQFF | TRBJ2-1 | TRBV2 | . | .